This is a list of T cell receptor beta chains from one sample in a study of cytomegalovirus exposure and HLA in healthy donors. Profiled with immunoSEQ multiplex PCR; TCRdb holds only in-frame clones, not every one. The profile shows tens of thousands of clones, 73% of them singletons. The specimen sequenced was PBMCs. The receptors originated from a man aged 50-59 years in good health and CMV-seronegative. Each CDR3 is given without its conserved first and last residue. Each record gives: V gene, clone size, J gene, D gene, CDR3 protein. The D gene is left open where the match is weak. Expanded clones get a size class; other rows say once, few or many, or leave the size out.

v_gene: TRBV5-6; abundance: -; j_gene: TRBJ1-6; d_gene: -; CDR3aa: ASSPQKGDYNSPLH
v_gene: TRBV27; abundance: -; j_gene: TRBJ1-2; d_gene: -; CDR3aa: ASSLRGSNYGYT
v_gene: TRBV5-8; abundance: -; j_gene: TRBJ2-3; d_gene: -; CDR3aa: ASSLGVLTDTQY
v_gene: TRBV30; abundance: -; j_gene: TRBJ2-5; d_gene: TRBD1; CDR3aa: AWRRQGVDETQY
v_gene: TRBV14; abundance: -; j_gene: TRBJ1-2; d_gene: TRBD1; CDR3aa: ASSQWTGPTGGYT
v_gene: TRBV7-8; abundance: -; j_gene: TRBJ2-7; d_gene: -; CDR3aa: ASSLARADEQY
v_gene: TRBV9; abundance: -; j_gene: TRBJ2-1; d_gene: -; CDR3aa: ASSVANVGNEQF
v_gene: TRBV5-1; abundance: -; j_gene: TRBJ2-5; d_gene: TRBD2; CDR3aa: ASKRSGIQRETQY
v_gene: TRBV6-1; abundance: -; j_gene: TRBJ2-7; d_gene: TRBD2; CDR3aa: AIKRASGGYEQY
v_gene: TRBV2; abundance: few; j_gene: TRBJ1-1; d_gene: -; CDR3aa: ASRRDAGTEAF
v_gene: TRBV6-6; abundance: once; j_gene: TRBJ1-2; d_gene: -; CDR3aa: ASRLSAKRDYGYT
v_gene: TRBV10-3; abundance: -; j_gene: TRBJ2-1; d_gene: -; CDR3aa: AIRDSYNEQF
v_gene: TRBV19; abundance: -; j_gene: TRBJ2-7; d_gene: TRBD2; CDR3aa: ASSMRRRGSSYEQY
v_gene: TRBV7-9; abundance: few; j_gene: TRBJ2-7; d_gene: -; CDR3aa: ASSFRRESYEQY
v_gene: TRBV6-1; abundance: -; j_gene: -; d_gene: -; CDR3aa: ASLGGQGLYEQY
v_gene: TRBV18; abundance: -; j_gene: TRBJ1-6; d_gene: -; CDR3aa: ASSPRQRLQDSPLH
v_gene: TRBV10-1; abundance: few; j_gene: TRBJ2-3; d_gene: -; CDR3aa: ASSEFGRTARGQDTQY
v_gene: TRBV11-3; abundance: few; j_gene: TRBJ2-5; d_gene: TRBD1; CDR3aa: ATRTGGEETQY
v_gene: TRBV30; abundance: -; j_gene: TRBJ2-2; d_gene: TRBD2; CDR3aa: AWNRGGPNTGELF
v_gene: TRBV5-6; abundance: -; j_gene: TRBJ2-1; d_gene: TRBD2; CDR3aa: ASIRLAGSNEQF
v_gene: TRBV27; abundance: -; j_gene: TRBJ2-7; d_gene: -; CDR3aa: ASSLSWGAYEQY
v_gene: TRBV5-1; abundance: -; j_gene: TRBJ1-6; d_gene: TRBD1; CDR3aa: ASSFGQGWENNSPLH
v_gene: TRBV6-1; abundance: few; j_gene: TRBJ1-1; d_gene: -; CDR3aa: AISTKANTEAF
v_gene: TRBV9; abundance: -; j_gene: TRBJ2-2; d_gene: -; CDR3aa: ASSETVYTGELF
v_gene: TRBV6-5; abundance: -; j_gene: TRBJ2-7; d_gene: TRBD1; CDR3aa: ASSRDRLGEQY
v_gene: TRBV5-5; abundance: -; j_gene: TRBJ2-2; d_gene: TRBD1; CDR3aa: ASSRDPGGNLGTGELF
v_gene: TRBV6-6; abundance: -; j_gene: TRBJ2-7; d_gene: -; CDR3aa: ASILGTTYEQY
v_gene: TRBV6-5; abundance: -; j_gene: TRBJ2-6; d_gene: -; CDR3aa: ASAVSGSGANVLT
v_gene: TRBV7-8; abundance: -; j_gene: TRBJ1-1; d_gene: -; CDR3aa: ASSLSSGGSNTEAF